This record concerns one T cell receptor beta chain sequence. Its target is unknown. Trimming shortened V by 3 bases and J by 3 bases, and 19 bases separated the two germline ends. The CDR3 is 16 amino acids. CDR1 and CDR2 from the germline V gene are SGHNT and YYREEE (reference sequence). This specimen belongs to a study of cytomegalovirus exposure and HLA in healthy donors. Study outcomes and limitations: TRBV6-2, TRBV6-3 and some other V segments were unresolvable in 87-base-pair reads. By HLA locus, TCR association rates varied in a later analysis, with DRB1 showing the most and HLA-C the fewest.

Primers included in the PCR were 60 Vbeta and 13 Jbeta primers. Sequenced by immunoSEQ multiplex PCR; TCRdb stores in-frame clones only, minus some. The profile covers about 140,000 clones, with approximately 82% appearing a single time and 1.5% to 2.5% taken by the ten largest. V usage is TRBV5-4 and J usage is TRBJ2-7, with a possible D match to TRBD1 (5 bases). This receptor was obtained from a woman in her thirties or forties in good health and CMV-seronegative. The material sequenced was PBMCs. CDR3: CASSSSSGIPRYEQYF. CDR3 in DNA: TGTGCCAGCAGCTCGTCCTCAGGGATCCCCCGCTACGAGCAGTACTTC.